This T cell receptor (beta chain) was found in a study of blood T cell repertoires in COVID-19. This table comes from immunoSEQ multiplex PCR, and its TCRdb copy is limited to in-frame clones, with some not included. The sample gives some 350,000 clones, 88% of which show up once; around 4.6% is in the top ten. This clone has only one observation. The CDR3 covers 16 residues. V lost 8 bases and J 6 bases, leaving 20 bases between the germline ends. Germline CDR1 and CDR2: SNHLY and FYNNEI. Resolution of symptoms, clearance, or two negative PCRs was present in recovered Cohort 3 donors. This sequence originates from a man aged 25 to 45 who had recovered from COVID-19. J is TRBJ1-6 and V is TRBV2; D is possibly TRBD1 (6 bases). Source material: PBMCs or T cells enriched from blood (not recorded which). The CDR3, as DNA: TGTGCCAGCGCACGATCTAGGACAGAGAGTAATTCACCCCTCCACTTT. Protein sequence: CASARSRTESNSPLHF.